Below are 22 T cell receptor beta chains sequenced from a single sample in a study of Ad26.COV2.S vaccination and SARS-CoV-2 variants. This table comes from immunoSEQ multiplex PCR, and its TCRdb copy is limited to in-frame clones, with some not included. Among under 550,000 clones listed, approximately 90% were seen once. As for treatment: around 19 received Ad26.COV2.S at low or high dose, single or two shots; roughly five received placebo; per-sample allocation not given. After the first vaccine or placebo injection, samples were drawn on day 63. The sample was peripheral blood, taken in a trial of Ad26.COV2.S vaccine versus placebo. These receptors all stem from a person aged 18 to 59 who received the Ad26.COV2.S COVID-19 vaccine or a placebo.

In DNA form, the CDR3 reads TGTGCCAGCAGTTCACCCACTAGCGGGACCTACGAGCAGTACTTC. Translation: CASSSPTSGTYEQYF. The chain couples TRBV6-5 to TRBJ2-7, with 10 bases lining up with TRBD2. Germline V gives CDR1 MNHEY, CDR2 SVGAGI. This CDR3 contains 15 residues. V gave up 4 bases and J gave up 2 bases; unmatched junction bases: 5.

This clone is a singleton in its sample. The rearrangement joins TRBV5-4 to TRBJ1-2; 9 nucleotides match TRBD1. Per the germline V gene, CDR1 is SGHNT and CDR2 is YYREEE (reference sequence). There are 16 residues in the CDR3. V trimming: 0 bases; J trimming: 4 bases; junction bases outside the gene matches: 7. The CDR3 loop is CASSLAAGQGGYGYTF. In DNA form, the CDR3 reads TGTGCCAGCAGCTTGGCGGCGGGACAGGGAGGCTATGGCTACACCTTC.

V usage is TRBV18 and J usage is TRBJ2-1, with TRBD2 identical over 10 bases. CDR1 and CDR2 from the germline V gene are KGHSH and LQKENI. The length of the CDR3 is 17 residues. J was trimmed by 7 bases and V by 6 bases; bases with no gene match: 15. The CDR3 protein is CASSEMRGGLAMNEQFF. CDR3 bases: TGTGCCAGCTCGGAAATGCGTGGGGGACTAGCGATGAATGAGCAGTTCTTC.

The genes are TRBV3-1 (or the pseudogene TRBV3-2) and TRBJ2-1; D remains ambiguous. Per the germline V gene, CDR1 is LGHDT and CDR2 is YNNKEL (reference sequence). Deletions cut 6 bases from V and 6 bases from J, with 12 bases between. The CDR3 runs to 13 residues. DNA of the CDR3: TGTGCCAGCAGGATCCAAGGATTCAATGAGCAGTTCTTC. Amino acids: CASRIQGFNEQFF.

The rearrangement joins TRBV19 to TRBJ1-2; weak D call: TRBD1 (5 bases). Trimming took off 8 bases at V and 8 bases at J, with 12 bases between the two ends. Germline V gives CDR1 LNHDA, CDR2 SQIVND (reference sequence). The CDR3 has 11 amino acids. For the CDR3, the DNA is TGTGCCAGTCACTCAGGGTTGGGCTACACCTTC. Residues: CASHSGLGYTF.

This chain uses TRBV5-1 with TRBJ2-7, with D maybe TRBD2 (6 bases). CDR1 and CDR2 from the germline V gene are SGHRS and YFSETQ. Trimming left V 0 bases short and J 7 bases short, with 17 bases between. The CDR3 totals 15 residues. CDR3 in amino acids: CASSLVGGLSGEQYF. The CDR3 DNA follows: TGCGCCAGCAGCTTGGTGGGGGGACTTTCGGGAGAGCAGTACTTC.

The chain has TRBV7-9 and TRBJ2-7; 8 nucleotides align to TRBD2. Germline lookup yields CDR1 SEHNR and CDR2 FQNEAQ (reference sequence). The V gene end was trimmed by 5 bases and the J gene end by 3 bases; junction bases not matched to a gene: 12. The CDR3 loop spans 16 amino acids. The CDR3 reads CASSPTTGGGVYEQYF. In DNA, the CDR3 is TGTGCCAGCAGCCCAACTACGGGAGGGGGTGTCTACGAGCAGTACTTC.

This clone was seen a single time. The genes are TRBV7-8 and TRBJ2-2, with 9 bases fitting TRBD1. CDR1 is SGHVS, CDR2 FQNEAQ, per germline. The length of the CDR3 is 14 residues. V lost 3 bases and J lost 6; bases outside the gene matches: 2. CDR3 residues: CASSFRQGAGELFF. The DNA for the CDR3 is TGTGCCAGCAGCTTCCGACAGGGGGCCGGGGAGCTGTTTTTT.

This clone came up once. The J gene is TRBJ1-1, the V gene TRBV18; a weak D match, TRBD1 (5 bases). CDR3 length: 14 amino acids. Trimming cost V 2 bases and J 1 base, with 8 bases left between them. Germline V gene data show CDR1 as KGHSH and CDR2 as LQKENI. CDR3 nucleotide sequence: TGTGCCAGCTCACCATGGGGGGGGAACACTGAAGCTTTCTTT. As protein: CASSPWGGNTEAFF.

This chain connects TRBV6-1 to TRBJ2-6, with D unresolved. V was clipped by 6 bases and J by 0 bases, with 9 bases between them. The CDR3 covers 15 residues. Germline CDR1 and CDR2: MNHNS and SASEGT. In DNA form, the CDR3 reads TGTGCCAGCAGGGTGTTGGGCTCTGGGGCCAACGTCCTGACTTTC. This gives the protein CASRVLGSGANVLTF.

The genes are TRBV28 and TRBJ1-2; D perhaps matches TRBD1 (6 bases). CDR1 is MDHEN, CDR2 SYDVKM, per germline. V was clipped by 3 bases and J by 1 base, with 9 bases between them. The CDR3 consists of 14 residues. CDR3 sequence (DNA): TGTGCCAGCAGTTTGACAGGAGTTAACTATGGCTACACCTTC. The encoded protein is CASSLTGVNYGYTF.

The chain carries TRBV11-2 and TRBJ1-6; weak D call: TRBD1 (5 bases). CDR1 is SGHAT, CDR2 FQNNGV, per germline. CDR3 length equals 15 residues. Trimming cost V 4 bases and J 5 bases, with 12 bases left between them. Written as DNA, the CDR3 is TGTGCCAGCAGCTGGGCCAGGGATGATAATTCACCCCTCCACTTT. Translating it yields CASSWARDDNSPLHF.

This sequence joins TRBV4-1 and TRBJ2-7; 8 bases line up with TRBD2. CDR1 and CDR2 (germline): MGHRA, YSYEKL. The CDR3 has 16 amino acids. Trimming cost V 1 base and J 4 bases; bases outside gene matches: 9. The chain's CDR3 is CASSQGPATSDYEQYF. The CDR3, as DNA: TGCGCCAGCAGCCAAGGTCCCGCGACTAGCGATTACGAGCAGTACTTC.

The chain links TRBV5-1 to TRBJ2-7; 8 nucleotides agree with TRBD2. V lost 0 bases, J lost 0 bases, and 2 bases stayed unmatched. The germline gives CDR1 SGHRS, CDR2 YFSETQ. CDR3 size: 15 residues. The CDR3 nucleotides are TGCGCCAGCAGCTTGGAACTAGCGGACTCCTACGAGCAGTACTTC. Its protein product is CASSLELADSYEQYF. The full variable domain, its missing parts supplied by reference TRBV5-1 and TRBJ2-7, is KAGVTQTPRYLIKTRGQQVTLSCSPISGHRSVSWYQQTPGQGLQFLFEYFSETQRNKGNFPGRFSGRQFSNSRSEMNVSTLELGDSALYLCASSLELADSYEQYFGPGTRLTVT.

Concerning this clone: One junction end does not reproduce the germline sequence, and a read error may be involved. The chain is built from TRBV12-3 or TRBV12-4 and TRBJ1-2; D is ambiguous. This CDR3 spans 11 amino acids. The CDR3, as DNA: TGTGCCAGCAGCTCGCACTACGGCTACACCTTC. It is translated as CASSSHYGYTF.

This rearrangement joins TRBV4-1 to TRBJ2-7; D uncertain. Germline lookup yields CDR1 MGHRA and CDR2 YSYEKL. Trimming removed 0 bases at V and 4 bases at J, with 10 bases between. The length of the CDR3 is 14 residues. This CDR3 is CASSQDSTNYEQYF. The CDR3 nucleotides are TGCGCCAGCAGCCAAGACAGTACGAATTACGAGCAGTACTTC.

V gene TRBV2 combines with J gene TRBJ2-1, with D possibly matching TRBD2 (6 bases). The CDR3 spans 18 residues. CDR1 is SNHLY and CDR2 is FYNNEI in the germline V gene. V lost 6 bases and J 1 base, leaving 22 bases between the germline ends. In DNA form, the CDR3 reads TGTGCCAGCAGCACGGGGCTGGGGAGCGGGCTTTCCTACAATGAGCAGTTCTTC. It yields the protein CASSTGLGSGLSYNEQFF.

CDR3 sequence: CASSTDPQGYGYTF. CDR3 in DNA: TGTGCCAGCAGCACAGACCCACAGGGTTATGGCTACACCTTC. V usage is TRBV9 and J usage is TRBJ1-2; tentatively, D is TRBD1 (6 bases). V was pared by 4 bases and J by 5 bases, with 15 bases between. The CDR3 runs 14 residues. Germline V gene lookup returns CDR1 SGDLS and CDR2 YYNGEE.

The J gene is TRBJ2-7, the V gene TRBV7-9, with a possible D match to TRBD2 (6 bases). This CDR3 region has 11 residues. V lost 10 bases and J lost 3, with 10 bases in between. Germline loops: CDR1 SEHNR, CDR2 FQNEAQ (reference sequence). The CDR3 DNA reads TGTGCCACCATGGGGGGCTACGAGCAGTACTTC. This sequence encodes CATMGGYEQYF.

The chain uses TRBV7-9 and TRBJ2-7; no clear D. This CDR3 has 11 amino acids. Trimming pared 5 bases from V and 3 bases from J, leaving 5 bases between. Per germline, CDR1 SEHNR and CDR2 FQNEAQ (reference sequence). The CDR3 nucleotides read TGTGCCAGCAGCCTGAACTACGAGCAGTACTTC. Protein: CASSLNYEQYF.

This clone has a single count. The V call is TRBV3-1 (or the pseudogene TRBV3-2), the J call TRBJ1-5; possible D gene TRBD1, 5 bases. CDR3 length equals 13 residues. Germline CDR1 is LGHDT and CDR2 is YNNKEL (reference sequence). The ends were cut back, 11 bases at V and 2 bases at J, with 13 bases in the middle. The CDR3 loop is CAGCGHGNQPQHF. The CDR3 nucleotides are TGTGCCGGCTGTGGACACGGCAATCAGCCCCAGCATTTT.

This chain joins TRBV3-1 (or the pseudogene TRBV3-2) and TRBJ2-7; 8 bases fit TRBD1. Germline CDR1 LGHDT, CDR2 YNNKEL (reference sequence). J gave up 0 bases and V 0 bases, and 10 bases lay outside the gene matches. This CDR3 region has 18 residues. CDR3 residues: CASSQERRQGLLSYEQYF. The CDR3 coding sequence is TGTGCCAGCAGCCAAGAGAGAAGACAGGGGCTCCTCTCCTACGAGCAGTACTTC.